This T cell receptor (beta chain) was found in a study of technical replicates of blood from a few donors. The repertoire was sequenced with immunoSEQ multiplex PCR; TCRdb's copy has only in-frame clones and lacks some. The sample includes roughly 97,000 clones, about 96% of them seen just once. The count of this clone is one. Sequenced material: T cells isolated from PBMCs. The clonotype was recovered from a human donor in good health.

The CDR3 bases are TGTGCCAGCATCCCAACGGGACAGCACTCCTACGAGCAGTACTTC. Its translation: CASIPTGQHSYEQYF. The V and J genes are TRBV28 and TRBJ2-7; TRBD1 aligns across 7 bases. Germline CDR1 reads MDHEN; CDR2 reads SYDVKM. The CDR3 spans 15 residues. After removal of 7 bases from V and 0 bases from J, the junction contained 9 bases not matched to a gene.